The present entry profiles one T cell receptor (beta chain) with its context. A junction end diverges from the germline sequence, so it may reflect a read error. Documented treatment: around 19 received Ad26.COV2.S at low or high dose, single or two shots; about 5 received placebo; per-sample allocation not given. At day 63 after the first vaccine or placebo injection, samples were drawn. This vaccine is an Ad26 vector that expresses the Wuhan-strain SARS-CoV-2 spike. Germline V CDR1 and CDR2: SSHAT, FNYEAQ (reference sequence). CDR3 length: 15 residues. Profiling relied on immunoSEQ multiplex PCR, and the TCRdb table lists in-frame clones only, not all of them. This sample has over 450,000 clones; roughly nine tenths occur once, and the top ten carry about 1.5%. The sample originates from a study of Ad26.COV2.S vaccination and SARS-CoV-2 variants.

This receptor was taken from a person between 18 and 65 years old who received the Ad26.COV2.S COVID-19 vaccine or a placebo. The sample in question was peripheral blood, obtained in a trial of Ad26.COV2.S vaccine versus placebo. The chain combines TRBV7-7 with TRBJ2-7; the match to TRBD1 covers 12 bases. Here the CDR3 DNA reads TGTGCTAGCAGCCCCGGGACAGGGGGCGCGTACGAGCAGTACTTC. Residues: CASSPGTGGAYEQYF.